This T cell receptor beta chain is drawn from a study of blood T cell repertoires in COVID-19. Whole-study context: PBMCs, B-cell-depleted T cells, or T cells were the source of the cDNA or gDNA that made up the material.

Recruitment covered about two dozen US areas and drew participants whose ages spanned about 18 to 90 years. The study counted Cohort 3 donors as recovered given two negative PCRs, clearance, or symptom resolution. Measured with immunoSEQ multiplex PCR; TCRdb has only the in-frame clones, and not every one. In the table there are 400,000 to 450,000 clones, less than 95% of which are singletons. This clone appeared a few times. Losses at the gene ends were 0 bases for V and 7 bases for J; bases not matched to a gene: 3. CDR1 is SGHTA and CDR2 is FQGTGA in the germline V gene. The CDR3 is 14 residues long.

The sequenced material came from PBMCs or T cells enriched from blood (not recorded which). This sequence joins TRBV7-3 and TRBJ2-3; 8 bases are shared with TRBD2. This clonotype originated in a man younger than 30 who had recovered from COVID-19. Written as DNA, the CDR3 is TGTGCCAGCAGCTTAACCGGGGGGGAGCATACGCAGTATTTT. Its translation is CASSLTGGEHTQYF.